The 6 T cell receptor beta chains in this list originate from one sample, sequenced in a study of T-cell reconstitution after alpha-beta-depleted transplantation in children. TCRbeta library preparation incorporated unique molecular identifiers. TCRdb ran MiXCR on the PCR reads and lists one entry per CDR3 protein. Seen here are under 750,000 distinct CDR3 sequences, 20% to 25% observed once, and the top ten hold roughly 14%. Sequences were derived from PBMCs, mostly from graft donor cells, sampled 360 days after TCRalphabeta/CD19-depleted stem cell transplant. The receptors shown here come from a boy under two years old who had a stem cell transplant for acute myeloid leukemia, so the T cells may come from the graft donor.

V and J are TRBV6-5 and TRBJ1-5; D possibly corresponds to TRBD1 (5 bases). Trimming shortened V by 2 bases and J by 7 bases, and 12 bases separated the two germline ends. The CDR3 contains 14 residues. Germline V CDR1 and CDR2: MNHEY, SVGAGI. The CDR3 region has the DNA TGTGCCAGCAGTTACCGGCTAGGGGAGCAGCCCCAGCATTTT. It yields the protein CASSYRLGEQPQHF.

The sample holds many counts of this clonotype. The chain links TRBV20-1 to TRBJ2-5, with TRBD2 as a possible D gene (5 bases). CDR3 length equals 12 residues. CDR1 and CDR2 (germline): DFQATT, SNEGSKA (reference sequence). V gave up 3 bases and J gave up 5 bases, with 10 bases separating them. The CDR3 is CSASISGETQYF. The DNA for the CDR3 is TGCAGTGCTAGTATCTCGGGGGAGACCCAGTACTTC.

This clonotype was picked up a small number of times. The chain has TRBV29-1 and TRBJ2-3; either TRBD1 or TRBD2 may supply D (5 bases each). In germline, CDR1 is SQVTM, CDR2 ANQGSEA. The V end was cut by 7 bases, the J end by 2 bases, with 13 bases between. The CDR3 covers 13 residues. The CDR3 is CSGGTVLTDTQYF. CDR3 DNA sequence: TGCAGCGGTGGGACGGTGCTCACAGATACGCAGTATTTT.

The V and J genes are TRBV20-1 and TRBJ2-5; D gene ambiguous. The CDR3 sequence is 16 residues long. The V end lost 0 bases, the J end lost 3 bases, and 17 bases lay between the germline ends. CDR1 and CDR2 from the germline V gene are DFQATT and SNEGSKA (reference sequence). The CDR3 loop is CSARDLQRSPEETQYF. The DNA for the CDR3 is TGCAGTGCTAGAGATCTCCAAAGGTCCCCCGAAGAGACCCAGTACTTC.

In this sample, this clonotype turned up a few times. The chain is built from TRBV7-3 and TRBJ2-3; 8 bases line up with TRBD1. Germline V CDR1 and CDR2: SGHTA, FQGTGA. The CDR3 consists of 15 residues. The trim removed 6 bases at V and 0 bases at J, leaving 5 bases unmatched. In DNA form, the CDR3 reads TGTGCCAGCAGTATCAGGGGGCGCAGCACAGATACGCAGTATTTT. This gives the protein CASSIRGRSTDTQYF.

This chain links TRBV6-1 with TRBJ2-2, with D unresolved. CDR1 MNHNS and CDR2 SASEGT come from the germline V gene. Trimming cost V 7 bases and J 0 bases, with 12 bases left between them. This CDR3 comprises 15 residues. As DNA, the CDR3 is TGTGCCAGCAAGAAATCTAGATCGAACACCGGGGAGCTGTTTTTT. It codes for CASKKSRSNTGELFF.